Sequencing of this T cell receptor beta chain was carried out in a study of Ad26.COV2.S vaccination and SARS-CoV-2 variants. Study-wide background: In the COV1001 trial, the donor was in the Ad26.COV2.S arm.

The treatment is: some 19 received Ad26.COV2.S at low or high dose, single or two shots; roughly 5 received placebo; per-sample allocation not given. Sample collection was performed on day 63 after the first vaccine or placebo injection. It was an adult aged 18-55 years in Boston who was the donor. An Ad26 vector was used to express Wuhan-strain SARS-CoV-2 spike as the vaccine. The ends were cut back, 2 bases at V and 2 bases at J, with 11 bases in the middle. The CDR3 contains 14 residues. CDR1 and CDR2 (germline): SGHRS, YFSETQ. Only in-frame clones appear in the TCRdb table, and some are missing; sequencing was by immunoSEQ multiplex PCR. The sample consists of approximately 280,000 clones, approximately 89% of them appearing once.

The sample consisted of peripheral blood, taken in a trial of Ad26.COV2.S vaccine versus placebo. The sequence came from a person aged 18-60 years who received the Ad26.COV2.S COVID-19 vaccine or a placebo. J is TRBJ2-7 and V is TRBV5-1; possibly TRBD2 for D (6 bases). The CDR3 DNA follows: TGCGCCAGCAGCTTTGGGGGGACCCCCTACGAGCAGTACTTC. Amino acid sequence: CASSFGGTPYEQYF.